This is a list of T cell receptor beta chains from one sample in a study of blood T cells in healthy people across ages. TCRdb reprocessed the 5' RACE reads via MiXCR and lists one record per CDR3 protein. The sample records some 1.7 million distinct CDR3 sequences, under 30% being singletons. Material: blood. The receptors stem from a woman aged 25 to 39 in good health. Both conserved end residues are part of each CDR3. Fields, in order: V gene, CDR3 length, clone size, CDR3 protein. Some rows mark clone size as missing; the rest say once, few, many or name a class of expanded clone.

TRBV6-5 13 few CASSYSGLATQYF
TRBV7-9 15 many CASSFRDSRNYGYTF
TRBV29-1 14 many CSVARGLAIETQYF
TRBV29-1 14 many CSVVLAGLYNEQFF
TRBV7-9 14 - CASSLVRSADTQYF
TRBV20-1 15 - CSAISGGSENNEQFF
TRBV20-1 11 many CSASWGREQFF
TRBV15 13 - CATSRAADEKLFF
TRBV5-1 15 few CASSDSFISTDTQYF
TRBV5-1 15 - CASSGTGTGGDAQYF
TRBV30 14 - CAWKAGPNTGELFF
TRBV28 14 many CASSFSSVGYGYTF
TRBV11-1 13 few CASSLMIYETQYF
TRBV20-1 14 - CSARAYGLSDTQYF
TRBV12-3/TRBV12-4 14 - CASSLGVGRETQYF
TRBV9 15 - CASSPPGTGGLGAFF
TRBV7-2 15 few CASSVRPGTAYEQYF
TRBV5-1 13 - CASILGPSDEQYF
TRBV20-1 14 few CSARIPASTYEQYF
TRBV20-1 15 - CSARTGTGSRSEQFF
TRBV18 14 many CASSPGQGFYEQYF
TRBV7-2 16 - CASSRESGGAYNEQFF
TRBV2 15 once CASKEVGGVGQPQHF
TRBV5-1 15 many CASRTTGTGDNEQFF
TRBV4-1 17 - CASSHSSGTGGSYKQYF
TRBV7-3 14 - CASSLTVGGNEQFF
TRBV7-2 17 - CASSRGELAGAQETQYF
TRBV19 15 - CASSIGELSAYEQFF
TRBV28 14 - CAGSLRLRRETQYF
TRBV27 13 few CASATGVFYEQYF
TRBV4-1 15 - CASSQEGGGLNTQYF
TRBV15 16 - CATSRDISGRADTQYF
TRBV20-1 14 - CSARAFDRGYDYTF
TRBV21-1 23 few CASSKEGQAPKVRQGNLKYEQYF
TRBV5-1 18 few CASSSSIPRENSYNEQFF
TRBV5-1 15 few CASSSRDRQTNIQYF
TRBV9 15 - CASSPEGAGTPEAFF
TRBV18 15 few CASSPDRISPYEQYF
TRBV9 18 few CASSYKSQGHLPNYGYTF
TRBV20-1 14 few CSARVSQRADTQYF
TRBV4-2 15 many CASSQEGGVQETQYF
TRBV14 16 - CASSRLTDPRTDTQYF
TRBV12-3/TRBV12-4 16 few CASSLGLAVRTDTQYF
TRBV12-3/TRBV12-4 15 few CASSLAQGASSPLHF
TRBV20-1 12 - CSAGGARNEQFF
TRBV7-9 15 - CASRPPGTGKSPLHF
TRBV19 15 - CASSISGVLSYEQYF
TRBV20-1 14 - CSASTDLRNSPLHF
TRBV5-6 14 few CASSVGQGATEAFF
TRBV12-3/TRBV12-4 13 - CASSIQGRETQYF
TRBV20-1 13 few CSAIRPGQETQYF
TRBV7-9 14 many CASSLLEGQGEQFF